This T cell receptor (beta chain) emerged from a study of blood T cell repertoires in COVID-19. Study-wide context: The United States, Italy and Spain provided the acute and convalescent COVID-19 samples. Sample material is recorded as cDNA or gDNA derived from T cells, B-cell-depleted T cells, or PBMCs.

Seattle patient enrollment occurred during active infection, with longitudinal follow-up thereafter. Per the original methods: Amplification of reference gene primers was used by the study to estimate nucleated cell counts. The data were produced by immunoSEQ multiplex PCR, yet TCRdb's version contains in-frame clones alone and is incomplete. V, J and clone size derive from that table, while D and trimming were established from the DNA sequence. The data hold some 350,000 clones, with roughly 90% observed a single time. There are 12 residues in the CDR3. V was trimmed by 6 bases and J by 4 bases, leaving 7 bases between them. In germline, CDR1 is MNHNY, CDR2 SVGAGI (reference sequence).

V gene TRBV6-6 combines with J gene TRBJ1-3; D remains unclear. The source is a woman in her 70s with COVID-19, enrolled during active disease. What was sequenced was peripheral blood. CDR3 protein: CASSNGGNTIYF. CDR3 DNA sequence: TGTGCCAGCAGCAACGGGGGAAACACCATATATTTT.